This TCR beta chain derives from a study of human T cells and chemical hapten exposure (dated by TCRdb to about 2021). For the study in its entirety: For sensitization, 2% DPC in acetone was applied to a 2 cm by 2 cm area of upper inner arm skin. Patch testing on the upper back used Finn chambers containing 0.01% DPC, with scoring done after 6 days according to International Contact Dermatitis Research Group standards. Libraries were pooled for sequencing, and per-sample TCR yields varied mainly because of small differences in library volumes within the pool. The mostly female patient cohort included alopecia areata with under or over 50% scalp involvement, alopecia totalis and alopecia universalis. Nearly 30 alopecia patients gave blood for TCR sequencing at one to four time points (pre-sensitization, 2, 6 and 24 weeks). Patient blood was sampled pre-sensitization (week 0) and at 2, 6 and about 24 weeks after DPC sensitization. In alopecia patients, the study followed how the peripheral blood TCR repertoire changed in vivo over primary and secondary sensitization to diphenylcyclopropenone (DPC), a hapten. Throughout the roughly 25-week study period, patients were also given weekly therapeutic DPC doses on the scalp. Summary of the overall study and its limitations: Because all patients had alopecia, a presumed autoimmune disease, the immune response of the patients might differ from that of healthy individuals. DPC sensitization did not change how many TCRs were above 1 in 1000 frequency, and no evidence was found of alterations in global repertoire structure. Repeated subsampling changed both the strength of the expansion versus patch-test correlation and the threshold at which that correlation became significant. A positive correlation was found between the number of PT1 expanded TCRs and patch test score, with significance reached at thresholds 8, 16 and 32 but not 4. Expanded TCRs formed significantly more large CDR3 similarity clusters than pre-sensitization or healthy control sets, consistent with antigen-driven responses.

The sample's time point label, decoded: pre-sensitization, week 0. The treatment or condition label on this specimen signifies: therapeutic diphenylcyclopropenone sensitization with weekly scalp DPC. At every patch-test visit, the blood draw took place before the patch test was put on. To be eligible, patients had to be aged 18 to 70, diagnosed with alopecia and judged suitable for DPC therapy, while pregnant patients were excluded. Total RNA was extracted from unfractionated whole blood that had been collected in Tempus Blood RNA tubes. The CDR3 sequence holds 14 residues, the cysteine and phenylalanine included. Only the CDR3 part of the read is kept: 42 bases, read in frame from the first base. Trimmed from V: 6 bases; trimmed from J: 0 bases; junction bases lacking a gene match: 7. Looking up the germline V gene yields CDR1 SQVTM and CDR2 ANQGSEA. Library generation was performed with RACE. Data came from a NextSeq 500. During library preparation, unique molecular identifiers were attached to individual cDNA molecules so that TCRs could be counted quantitatively and reproducibly. From each blood RNA sample, both TCR alpha and TCR beta chains were sequenced. The study's own analysis went as follows. The median number of TCRs per sample was over 85,000, ranging from roughly 20,000 to 700,000. V, J and CDR3 annotation of the TCR reads was performed with the Decombinator software suite. Every sample was subsampled to the same number of TCRs (28,000) for the PS versus PT1 abundance plots. Expanded TCRs were defined as absent before sensitization and observed at least eight times at the 2-week time point. In TCRdb, the public reads were trimmed at Q25 with fastp and aligned with MiXCR, with productive beta chains retained. Each entry merges the rows of one CDR3 protein and shows their most common DNA and genes. The V and J calls and clone size are TCRdb's, not the authors'. Present in this sample are tens of thousands of distinct CDR3 sequences, about 11% of which were seen just once. Jointly, the top ten make up 5% to 6.5% of the sample.

About this clonotype itself: What this receptor recognizes is not known. The input lacks base qualities; no much larger clone sits a single base away.

The rearrangement combines TRBV29-1 with TRBJ2-5, with 7 middle bases fitting TRBD1. This specimen was whole blood, taken in connection with sensitization to the hapten diphenylcyclopropenone (DPC). The clonotype originates from a man aged 30 to 39 with alopecia areata. Some clones in this sample may be carry-over from other donors' samples. CDR3 sequence: CSVGYGTDQETQYF. The DNA sequence is TGCAGCGTAGGATACGGGACAGACCAAGAGACCCAGTACTTC.